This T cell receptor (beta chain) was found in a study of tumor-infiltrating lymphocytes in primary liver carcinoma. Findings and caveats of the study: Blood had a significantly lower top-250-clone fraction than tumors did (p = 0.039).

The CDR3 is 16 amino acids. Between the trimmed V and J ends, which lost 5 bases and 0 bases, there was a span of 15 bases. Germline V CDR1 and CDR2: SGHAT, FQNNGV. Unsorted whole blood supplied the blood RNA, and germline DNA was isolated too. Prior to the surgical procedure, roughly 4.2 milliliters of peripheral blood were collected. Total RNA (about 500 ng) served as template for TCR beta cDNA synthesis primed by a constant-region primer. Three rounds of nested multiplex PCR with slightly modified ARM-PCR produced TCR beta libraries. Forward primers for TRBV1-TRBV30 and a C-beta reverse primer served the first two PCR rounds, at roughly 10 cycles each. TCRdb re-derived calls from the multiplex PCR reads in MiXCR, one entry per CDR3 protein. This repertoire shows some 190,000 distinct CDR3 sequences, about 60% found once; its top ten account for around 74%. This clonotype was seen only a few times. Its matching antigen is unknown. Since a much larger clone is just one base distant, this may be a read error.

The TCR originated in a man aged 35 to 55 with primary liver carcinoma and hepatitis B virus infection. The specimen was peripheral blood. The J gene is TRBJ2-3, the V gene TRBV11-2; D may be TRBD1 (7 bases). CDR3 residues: CASSRAGGSSTDTQYF. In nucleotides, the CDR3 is TGTGCCAGCAGCCGCGCAGGGGGGTCTAGCACAGATACGCAGTATTTT.